Listed here are 24 T cell receptor beta chains from one sample, sequenced in a study of blood T cell repertoires in COVID-19. Here immunoSEQ multiplex PCR was the method, and the copy in TCRdb shows in-frame clones only, minus some. The table includes approximately 100,000 clones, 89% detected once. The sample comprised peripheral blood. The source is a woman older than 75 with active COVID-19.

Written as DNA, the CDR3 is TGCAGCGTTCACTCTCCCGGGGGCGAGCAGTACTTC. Protein sequence: CSVHSPGGEQYF. The J gene is TRBJ2-7, the V gene TRBV29-1; maybe TRBD2 (6 bases). Between the trimmed V and J ends, which lost 5 bases and 6 bases, there was a span of 14 bases. The CDR3 runs to 12 residues. Germline CDR1 is SQVTM and CDR2 is ANQGSEA.

The gene calls are TRBV11-1 and TRBJ2-3; D may be TRBD1 (6 bases). The germline CDR1 and CDR2 sequences are SGHAT and FQDESV (reference sequence). The CDR3 consists of 15 residues. Trimming shortened V by 6 bases and J by 4 bases, and 17 bases separated the two germline ends. The CDR3 region is CASSRDRSSSDTQYF. DNA of the CDR3: TGTGCCAGCAGTCGCGACAGGAGTTCTTCAGATACGCAGTATTTT.

This rearrangement joins TRBV28 to TRBJ1-3; TRBD1 aligns across 7 bases. The CDR3 runs 15 residues. V was clipped by 8 bases and J by 4 bases; unmatched bases: 11. Looked up from germline, CDR1 is MDHEN and CDR2 is SYDVKM. The CDR3 sequence is CASGSLGGTGNTIYF. DNA for the CDR3: TGTGCCAGCGGGTCCCTAGGGGGCACCGGAAACACCATATATTTT.

The gene calls are TRBV30 and TRBJ2-2; 10 nucleotides align to TRBD2. Germline loops: CDR1 GTSNPN, CDR2 SVGIG (reference sequence). V lost 1 base, J lost 4 bases, and 0 bases stayed unmatched. The CDR3 runs 14 residues. Written as DNA, the CDR3 is TGTGCCTGGAGTGGACTAGCGGGCACCGGGGAGCTGTTTTTT. Translated, it gives CAWSGLAGTGELFF. Together with reference TRBV30 and TRBJ2-2, the CDR3 gives the full variable domain: SQTIHQWPATLVQPVGSPLSLECTVEGTSNPNLYWYRQAAGRGLQLLFYSVGIGQISSEVPQNLSASRPQDRQFILSSKKLLLSDSGFYLCAWSGLAGTGELFFGEGSRLTVL.

CDR3 residues: CASRDRGPSGANVLTF. The CDR3 nucleotides are TGTGCCTCGAGGGACAGGGGACCCTCTGGGGCCAACGTCCTGACTTTC. J is TRBJ2-6 and V is TRBV19; 10 bases are shared with TRBD1. The germline gives CDR1 LNHDA, CDR2 SQIVND (reference sequence). The length of the CDR3 is 16 residues. Trimming took 11 bases from V and 0 from J; bases not matched to a gene: 7. The full variable domain, in which reference TRBV19 and TRBJ2-6 provide the parts outside the CDR3, is DGGITQSPKYLFRKEGQNVTLSCEQNLNHDAMYWYRQDPGQGLRLIYYSQIVNDFQKGDIAEGYSVSREKKESFPLTVTSAQKNPTAFYLCASRDRGPSGANVLTFGAGSRLTVL.

V usage is TRBV2 and J usage is TRBJ2-2, with D possibly TRBD2 on 6 matching bases. Germline lookup yields CDR1 SNHLY and CDR2 FYNNEI. V was pared by 9 bases and J by 3 bases, with 8 bases between. CDR3 length equals 12 residues. The CDR3 sequence: CARAGDTGELFF. CDR3 bases: TGTGCCAGAGCGGGCGACACCGGGGAGCTGTTTTTT.

The chain joins TRBV3-1 (or the pseudogene TRBV3-2) to TRBJ2-7, with D possibly TRBD2 on 5 matching bases. The CDR3 spans 15 residues. CDR1 and CDR2 (germline): LGHDT, YNNKEL (reference sequence). Trimming stripped 1 base from V and 3 bases from J, with 13 bases between. CDR3 coding DNA: TGTGCCAGCAGCCAAGCTCCGGGAAAAAACTACGAGCAGTACTTC. It is translated as CASSQAPGKNYEQYF.

The genes are TRBV29-1 and TRBJ2-1, with a tentative D call TRBD2 (6 bases). Germline V gives CDR1 SQVTM, CDR2 ANQGSEA. This CDR3 has 18 amino acids. V was pared by 7 bases and J by 9 bases, with 34 bases between. The CDR3 loop reads CSGKGPQGNGRRSGEQFF. The CDR3 DNA follows: TGCAGCGGGAAGGGGCCTCAAGGGAACGGGAGAAGGAGTGGTGAGCAGTTCTTC.

The chain carries TRBV27 and TRBJ2-7; 10 nucleotides match TRBD2. This CDR3 comprises 16 residues. J gave up 2 bases and V 3 bases, and 7 bases lay outside the gene matches. The germline V gene encodes CDR1 MNHEY and CDR2 SMNVEV (reference sequence). The chain's CDR3 is CASSFRLAGIPYEQYF. DNA of the CDR3: TGTGCCAGCAGTTTCCGACTAGCGGGCATCCCCTACGAGCAGTACTTC.

The chain employs TRBV5-1 and TRBJ1-4, with a tentative D call TRBD1 (6 bases). The V end lost 0 bases, the J end lost 8 bases, and 14 bases lay between the germline ends. CDR3 length: 15 amino acids. The germline V gene has CDR1 SGHRS and CDR2 YFSETQ. In DNA, the CDR3 is TGCGCCAGCAGCTTGGGACAGGCGTTGGGGGAAAAACTGTTTTTT. It codes for CASSLGQALGEKLFF.

The CDR3 loop reads CASSYLASSTDTQYF. The CDR3 region has the DNA TGTGCCAGCAGTTACCTAGCGAGTAGCACAGATACGCAGTATTTT. V is TRBV6-5 and J is TRBJ2-3; D is possibly TRBD2 (6 bases). V was cut by 2 bases and J by 0 bases, with 9 bases left in between. Germline lookup yields CDR1 MNHEY and CDR2 SVGAGI. CDR3 size: 15 residues.

This clone was seen a single time. V and J are TRBV10-2 and TRBJ2-1, with TRBD2 matching 10 bases. CDR1 WSHSY and CDR2 SAAADI come from the germline V gene. This CDR3 region has 15 residues. After removal of 6 bases from V and 4 bases from J, the junction contained 6 bases not matched to a gene. As DNA, the CDR3 is TGCGCCAGCAGGGGATCTAGCGGGAGTTACAATGAGCAGTTCTTC. Protein product: CASRGSSGSYNEQFF.

The CDR3 loop reads CASSQEGGQFDEQFF. DNA for the CDR3: TGCGCCAGCAGCCAAGAGGGGGGACAGTTCGATGAGCAGTTCTTC. The chain is built from TRBV4-3 and TRBJ2-1, with TRBD1 as a possible D gene (7 bases). Germline CDR1 is LGHNA and CDR2 is YSLEER. The length of the CDR3 is 15 residues. Deletions cut 0 bases from V and 8 bases from J, with 14 bases between.

The genes are TRBV5-1 and TRBJ1-2; unclear D gene. V dropped 3 bases and J dropped 6 bases, with 18 bases sitting between them. The germline CDR1 and CDR2 sequences are SGHRS and YFSETQ. CDR3 length: 15 residues. The DNA of the CDR3 is TGCGCCAGCAGCTCGGGCGATTTATGGGGAGATGGCTACACCTTC. Amino acid sequence: CASSSGDLWGDGYTF. Filled out from reference TRBV5-1 and TRBJ1-2, the complete variable domain reads KAGVTQTPRYLIKTRGQQVTLSCSPISGHRSVSWYQQTPGQGLQFLFEYFSETQRNKGNFPGRFSGRQFSNSRSEMNVSTLELGDSALYLCASSSGDLWGDGYTFGSGTRLTVV.

V and J are TRBV5-6 and TRBJ1-4, with no clear D. CDR1 and CDR2 (germline): SGHDT, YYEEEE. The CDR3 spans 15 residues. V gave up 2 bases and J gave up 4 bases, with 12 bases separating them. The CDR3 here is CASSFSLGFNEKLFF. Written as DNA, the CDR3 is TGTGCCAGCAGCTTTTCCCTGGGCTTTAATGAAAAACTGTTTTTT.

This chain links TRBV19 with TRBJ1-5; 9 bases are shared with TRBD1. The CDR3 has 15 residues. J gave up 7 bases and V 3 bases, and 7 bases lay outside the gene matches. The V gene's germline CDR1 is LNHDA and CDR2 SQIVND (reference sequence). CDR3 sequence: CASSIDRGGGQPQHF. The CDR3 DNA reads TGTGCCAGTAGTATTGACAGGGGGGGCGGGCAGCCCCAGCATTTT.

The chain joins TRBV5-4 to TRBJ2-2; 8 bases line up with TRBD2. Germline values: CDR1 SGHNT, CDR2 YYREEE (reference sequence). This CDR3 contains 16 residues. Trimming at V came to 1 base and at J to 2 bases, leaving 4 bases not matched to a gene. The CDR3 loop is CASSLPTSGNTGELFF. CDR3 sequence (DNA): TGTGCCAGCAGCTTGCCCACTAGCGGCAACACCGGGGAGCTGTTTTTT.

This clone was observed a single time. The J gene is TRBJ2-5, the V gene TRBV7-2, with 12 positions matching TRBD2. The trim removed 4 bases at V and 7 bases at J, leaving 16 bases unmatched. The germline V gene has CDR1 SGHTA and CDR2 FQGNSA. The CDR3 is 18 amino acids. The CDR3 here is CASSSDTLTSGSFRTQYF. In DNA form, the CDR3 reads TGTGCCAGCAGCTCGGACACTTTGACTAGCGGGAGTTTCCGGACCCAGTACTTC.

This sequence joins TRBV28 and TRBJ2-5; 7 positions agree with TRBD2. V lost 6 bases to trimming and J lost 1 base; unmatched junction nucleotides: 5. CDR1 and CDR2 from the germline V gene are MDHEN and SYDVKM. The length of the CDR3 is 14 residues. CDR3 region: CASSLGLVQETQYF. The DNA for the CDR3 is TGTGCCAGCAGCCTAGGACTAGTCCAAGAGACCCAGTACTTC. The full variable domain, with the rest looked up from reference TRBV28 and TRBJ2-5, is DVKVTQSSRYLVKRTGEKVFLECVQDMDHENMFWYRQDPGLGLRLIYFSYDVKMKEKGDIPEGYSVSREKKERFSLILESASTNQTSMYLCASSLGLVQETQYFGPGTRLLVL.

The chain combines TRBV5-1 with TRBJ2-1; 7 positions match TRBD1. The V gene's germline CDR1 is SGHRS and CDR2 YFSETQ. The CDR3 contains 16 residues. The ends lost 0 bases at V and 0 bases at J; junction bases unmatched: 3. The CDR3 bases are TGCGCCAGCAGCTTGGGGACAGGCAACTCCTACAATGAGCAGTTCTTC. Its translation is CASSLGTGNSYNEQFF.

This rearrangement joins TRBV11-2 to TRBJ2-5; 9 bases match TRBD2. V trimming: 1 base; J trimming: 4 bases; junction bases outside the gene matches: 7. Germline-derived CDR1 and CDR2 are SGHAT and FQNNGV. The CDR3 contains 16 residues. The CDR3 loop reads CASSLGASGIGETQYF. The CDR3 coding sequence is TGTGCCAGCAGCTTAGGAGCTAGCGGGATAGGAGAGACCCAGTACTTC.

The chain has TRBV12-3 or TRBV12-4 and TRBJ2-7; possibly TRBD1 for D (8 bases). This CDR3 is built from 12 residues. Deletions cut 10 bases from V and 6 bases from J, with 16 bases between. Written as DNA, the CDR3 is TGTGCCACCCAACAGGGGGAGGGCGAGCAGTACTTC. This codes for CATQQGEGEQYF.

V usage is TRBV5-4 and J usage is TRBJ2-3, with TRBD2 identical over 11 bases. Germline V CDR1 and CDR2: SGHNT, YYREEE (reference sequence). V lost 2 bases and J lost 2; bases outside the gene matches: 7. The CDR3 contains 17 residues. The CDR3 region has the DNA TGTGCCAGCAGCTTCGGTAGCGGGAGGGCCAACACAGATACGCAGTATTTT. Amino acid sequence: CASSFGSGRANTDTQYF.

This clone was observed once. The chain recombines TRBV7-2 with TRBJ2-3, with D unresolved. V lost 3 bases, J lost 2 bases, and 6 bases lay in between. This CDR3 is 13 amino acids long. Germline V lookup: CDR1 SGHTA, CDR2 FQGNSA. The CDR3 protein is CASSFKFTDTQYF. DNA of the CDR3: TGTGCCAGCAGCTTTAAATTCACAGATACGCAGTATTTT.